A selection of T cell receptor beta chains follows, all from one sample in a study of shared clonotypes between healthy human individuals. The protocol was immunoSEQ multiplex PCR, while the TCRdb copy is restricted to in-frame clones and leaves out a portion. The table has under 2.5 million clones, roughly 92% seen once. The specimen sequenced was naive CD4+ T cells from PBMCs. The origin of the receptors is a young man in good health. Some clones in this sample may be carry-over from other donors' samples. CDR3s include the opening cysteine and the closing phenylalanine or tryptophan. D genes are given only for firm matches. Rows may omit the clone size; those that give it use once, few, many or a size class.

cdr3_length,clone_size,j_call,v_call,d_call,cdr3_aa,cdr3_nt
18,.,TRBJ1-3,TRBV5-1,TRBD1,CASSYGQGVTLSGNTIYF,TGCGCCAGCAGCTATGGACAGGGGGTAACCCTCTCTGGAAACACCATATATTTT
14,.,TRBJ2-5,TRBV9,.,CASSIVGSSETQYF,TGTGCCAGCAGCATCGTGGGGAGTAGCGAGACCCAGTACTTC
16,.,TRBJ1-5,TRBV4-2,.,CASSQFSRSASEPQHF,TGTGCCAGCAGCCAATTCTCTCGTTCTGCATCTGAGCCCCAGCATTTT
16,.,TRBJ1-5,TRBV28,.,CASSLLGLPSNQPQHF,TGTGCCAGCAGTTTATTAGGATTACCTAGCAATCAGCCCCAGCATTTT
13,.,TRBJ2-4,TRBV10-1,TRBD2,CASRDQLANIQYF,TGCGCCAGCAGAGACCAACTAGCGAACATTCAGTACTTC
17,.,TRBJ2-7,TRBV7-2,.,CASSLISYPVGQYEQYF,TGTGCCAGCAGCTTAATTTCGTACCCCGTGGGCCAGTACGAGCAGTACTTC
18,.,TRBJ1-4,TRBV18,TRBD1,CASSPLRGQGTRGEKLFF,TGTGCCAGCTCCCCGCTCAGAGGACAGGGAACGAGAGGTGAAAAACTGTTTTTT
18,.,TRBJ1-4,TRBV7-9,.,CASSHPPTGAGGYEKLFF,TGTGCCAGCAGCCACCCTCCAACGGGGGCAGGAGGATATGAAAAACTGTTTTTT
16,.,TRBJ2-7,TRBV5-4,.,CASTTLSGGGVSEQYF,TGTGCCAGCACCACCCTTTCTGGGGGAGGAGTCTCCGAGCAGTACTTC
18,.,TRBJ2-7,TRBV11-2,.,CASSPTGVARREVREQYF,TGTGCCAGCAGCCCGACAGGGGTTGCACGGCGGGAGGTTCGCGAGCAGTACTTC
15,once,TRBJ2-7,TRBV11-1,.,CASSLRQGKIYGQYF,TGTGCCAGCAGCTTACGGCAGGGAAAAATCTACGGGCAGTACTTC
15,.,TRBJ2-3,TRBV27,.,CASSLSPGATDTQYF,TGTGCCAGCAGTTTATCCCCCGGGGCCACAGATACGCAGTATTTT
15,.,TRBJ2-1,TRBV9,TRBD2,CASSVGSGNYNEQFF,TGTGCCAGCAGCGTAGGTAGCGGGAACTACAATGAGCAGTTCTTC
14,few,TRBJ1-5,TRBV7-9,TRBD1,CASSLATGVQPQHF,TGTGCCAGCAGCTTAGCGACAGGGGTTCAGCCCCAGCATTTT
15,.,TRBJ2-5,TRBV5-1,TRBD1,CASSRGQGRQETQYF,TGCGCCAGCAGTCGCGGACAGGGGAGGCAAGAGACCCAGTACTTC
13,.,TRBJ2-1,TRBV28,.,CASSYDPYNEQFF,TGTGCCAGCAGTTACGACCCATACAATGAGCAGTTCTTC
14,once,TRBJ2-7,TRBV6-6,TRBD2,CATKFLAGEYEQYF,TGTGCCACTAAATTCCTAGCGGGAGAGTACGAGCAGTACTTC
18,.,TRBJ2-7,TRBV30,TRBD2,CALASGSWTSGRAIEQYF,TGTGCCCTTGCGTCGGGTTCATGGACTAGCGGGAGGGCCATCGAGCAGTACTTC
14,.,TRBJ2-1,TRBV4-1,.,CASSQVAGINEQFF,TGCGCCAGCAGCCAAGTGGCGGGAATCAATGAGCAGTTCTTC
17,.,TRBJ2-4,TRBV5-6,TRBD2,CASSLGRLAGGVGIQYF,TGTGCCAGCAGCTTGGGGCGACTAGCGGGAGGTGTTGGCATTCAGTACTTC
12,.,TRBJ1-2,TRBV29-1,TRBD1,CSTGQGANGYTF,TGCAGCACGGGACAGGGGGCTAATGGCTACACCTTC
11,.,TRBJ2-7,TRBV5-1,.,CASRTGYEQYF,TGCGCCAGCAGGACGGGGTACGAGCAGTACTTC
17,.,TRBJ2-1,TRBV7-3,TRBD2,CASSTPPASGISVEQFF,TGTGCCAGCAGCACCCCCCCGGCTAGCGGGATTTCGGTTGAGCAGTTCTTC
16,.,TRBJ2-1,TRBV5-1,TRBD2,CASSPQNSGGGDEQFF,TGCGCCAGCAGCCCCCAAAACAGCGGGGGAGGCGATGAGCAGTTCTTC
11,.,TRBJ2-1,TRBV29-1,.,CSVAKYNEQFF,TGCAGCGTGGCCAAATACAATGAGCAGTTCTTC
13,.,TRBJ2-7,TRBV7-9,.,CASSPTLGHEQYF,TGTGCCAGCAGCCCTACTTTGGGGCACGAGCAGTACTTC
15,.,TRBJ2-7,TRBV19,TRBD2,CASSITAGVAYEQYF,TGTGCCAGTAGTATTACGGCGGGAGTCGCGTACGAGCAGTACTTC
17,.,TRBJ2-7,TRBV5-8,TRBD2,CASSHHLAGGMTYEQYF,TGTGCCAGCAGCCACCACCTAGCGGGAGGAATGACCTACGAGCAGTACTTC
17,.,TRBJ1-2,TRBV19,.,CASSINRAVGVNYGYTF,TGTGCCAGTAGTATTAACAGGGCCGTAGGAGTGAACTATGGCTACACCTTC
16,.,TRBJ2-1,TRBV13,TRBD2,CASSFGLAGSYNEQFF,TGTGCCAGCAGTTTCGGACTAGCGGGCTCCTACAATGAGCAGTTCTTC